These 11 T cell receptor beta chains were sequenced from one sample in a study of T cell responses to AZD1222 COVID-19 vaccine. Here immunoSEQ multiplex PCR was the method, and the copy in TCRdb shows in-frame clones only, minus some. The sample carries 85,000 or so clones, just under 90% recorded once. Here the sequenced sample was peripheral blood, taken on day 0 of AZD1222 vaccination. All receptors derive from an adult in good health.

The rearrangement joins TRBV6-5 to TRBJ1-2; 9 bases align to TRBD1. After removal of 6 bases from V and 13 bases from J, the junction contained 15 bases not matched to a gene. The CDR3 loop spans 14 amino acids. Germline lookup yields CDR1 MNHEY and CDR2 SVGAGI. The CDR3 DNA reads TGTGCCAGCAGAAACGGACCCGGGACAGGGAAGGGCACCTTC. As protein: CASRNGPGTGKGTF.

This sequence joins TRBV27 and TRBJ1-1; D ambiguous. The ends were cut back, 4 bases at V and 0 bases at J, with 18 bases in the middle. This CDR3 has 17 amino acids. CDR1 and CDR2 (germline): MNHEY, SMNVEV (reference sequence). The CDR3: CASSSRPNFFLNTEAFF. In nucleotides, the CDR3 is TGTGCCAGCAGTTCACGGCCCAATTTTTTTTTGAACACTGAAGCTTTCTTT.

This chain's CDR3 is CASSLGGMNTEAFF. As DNA, the CDR3 is TGTGCCAGCAGCCTAGGGGGAATGAACACTGAAGCTTTCTTT. The rearrangement uses TRBV6-5 and TRBJ1-1; a weak D match, TRBD1 (6 bases). Trimming took off 6 bases at V and 0 bases at J, with 11 bases between the two ends. The CDR3 contains 14 residues. Germline V gives CDR1 MNHEY, CDR2 SVGAGI.

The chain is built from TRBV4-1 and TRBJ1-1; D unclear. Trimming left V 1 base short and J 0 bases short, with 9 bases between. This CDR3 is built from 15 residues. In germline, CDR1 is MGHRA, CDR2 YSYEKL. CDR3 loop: CASSQVAGMNTEAFF. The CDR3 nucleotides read TGCGCCAGCAGCCAAGTTGCGGGAATGAACACTGAAGCTTTCTTT.

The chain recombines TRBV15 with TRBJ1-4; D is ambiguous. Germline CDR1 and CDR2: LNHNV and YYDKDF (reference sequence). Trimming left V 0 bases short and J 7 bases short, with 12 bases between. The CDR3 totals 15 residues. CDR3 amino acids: CATSRDRDTVEKLFF. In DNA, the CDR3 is TGTGCCACCAGCAGAGATCGTGACACCGTTGAAAAACTGTTTTTT.

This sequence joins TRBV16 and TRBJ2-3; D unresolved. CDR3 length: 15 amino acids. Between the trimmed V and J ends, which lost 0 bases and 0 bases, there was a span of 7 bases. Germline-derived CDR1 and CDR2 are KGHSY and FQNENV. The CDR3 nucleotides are TGTGCCAGCAGCCAATCTGGTCTTAGCACAGATACGCAGTATTTT. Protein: CASSQSGLSTDTQYF.

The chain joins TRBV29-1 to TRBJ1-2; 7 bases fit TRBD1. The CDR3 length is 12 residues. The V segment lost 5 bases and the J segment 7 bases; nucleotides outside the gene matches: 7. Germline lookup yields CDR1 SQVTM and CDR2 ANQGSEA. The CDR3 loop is CSVLGGAGGYTF. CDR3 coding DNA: TGCAGCGTTTTAGGGGGCGCCGGTGGCTACACCTTC. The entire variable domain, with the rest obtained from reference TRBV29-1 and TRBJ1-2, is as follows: SAVISQKPSRDICQRGTSLTIQCQVDSQVTMMFWYRQQPGQSLTLIATANQGSEATYESGFVIDKFPISRPNLTFSTLTVSNMSPEDSSIYLCSVLGGAGGYTFGSGTRLTVV.

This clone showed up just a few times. CDR3: CASSLAGTGFEKLFF. In nucleotides, the CDR3 is TGTGCCAGCAGCTTGGCCGGGACAGGGTTCGAAAAACTGTTTTTT. The V call is TRBV5-4, the J call TRBJ1-4; 9 nucleotides match TRBD1. The CDR3 consists of 15 residues. Germline-derived CDR1 and CDR2 are SGHNT and YYREEE (reference sequence). Trimming took 0 bases from V and 8 from J; bases not matched to a gene: 5. Full variable domain (remainder filled in from reference TRBV5-4 and TRBJ1-4): ETGVTQSPTHLIKTRGQQVTLRCSSQSGHNTVSWYQQALGQGPQFIFQYYREEENGRGNFPPRFSGLQFPNYSSELNVNALELDDSALYLCASSLAGTGFEKLFFGSGTQLSVL.

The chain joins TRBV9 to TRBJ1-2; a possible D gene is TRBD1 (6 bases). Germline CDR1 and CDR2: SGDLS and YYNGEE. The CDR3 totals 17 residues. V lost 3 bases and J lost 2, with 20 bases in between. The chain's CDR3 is CASSAYNRVGGNYGYTF. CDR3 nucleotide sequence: TGTGCCAGCAGCGCCTACAACAGGGTAGGGGGGAACTATGGCTACACCTTC.

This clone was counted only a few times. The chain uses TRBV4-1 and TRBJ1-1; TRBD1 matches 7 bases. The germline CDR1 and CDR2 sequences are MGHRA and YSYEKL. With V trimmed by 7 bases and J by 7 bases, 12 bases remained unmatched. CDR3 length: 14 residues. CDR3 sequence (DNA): TGCGCCAGCAAAAGCGGCAGGGGGATCGGTGAAGCTTTCTTT. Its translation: CASKSGRGIGEAFF.

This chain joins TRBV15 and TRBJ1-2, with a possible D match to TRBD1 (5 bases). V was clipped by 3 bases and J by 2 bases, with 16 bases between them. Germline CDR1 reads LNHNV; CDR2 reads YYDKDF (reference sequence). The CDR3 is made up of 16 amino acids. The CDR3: CATSRGSGGFNYGYTF. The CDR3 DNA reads TGTGCCACCAGCAGGGGATCTGGGGGGTTCAACTATGGCTACACCTTC.